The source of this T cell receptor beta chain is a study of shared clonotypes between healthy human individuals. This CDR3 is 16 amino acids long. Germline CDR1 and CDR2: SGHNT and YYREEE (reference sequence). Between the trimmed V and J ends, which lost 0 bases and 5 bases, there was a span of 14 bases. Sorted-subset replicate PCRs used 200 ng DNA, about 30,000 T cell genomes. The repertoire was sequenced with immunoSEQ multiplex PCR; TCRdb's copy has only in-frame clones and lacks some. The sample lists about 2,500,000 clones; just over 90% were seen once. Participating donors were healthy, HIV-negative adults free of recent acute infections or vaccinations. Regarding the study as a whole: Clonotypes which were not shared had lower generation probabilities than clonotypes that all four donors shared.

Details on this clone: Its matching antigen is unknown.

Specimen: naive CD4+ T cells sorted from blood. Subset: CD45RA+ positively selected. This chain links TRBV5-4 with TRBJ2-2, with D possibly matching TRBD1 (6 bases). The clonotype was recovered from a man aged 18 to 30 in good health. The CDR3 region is CASSLGQGTPTGELFF. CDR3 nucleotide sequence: TGTGCCAGCAGCTTGGGGCAGGGGACCCCAACCGGGGAGCTGTTTTTT.